These 23 T cell receptor beta chains came from one sample sequenced in a study of shared clonotypes between healthy human individuals. The protocol was immunoSEQ multiplex PCR, while the TCRdb copy is restricted to in-frame clones and leaves out a portion. Of about a million clones in the sample, 60% to 85% were seen once. Sequencing used memory CD4+ T cells sorted from blood. Documented subset: CD45RA-negative fraction. All receptors come from a man younger than 30 in good health.

The chain combines TRBV6-1 with TRBJ1-5; 11 bases are a match to TRBD1. Per germline, CDR1 MNHNS and CDR2 SASEGT. The CDR3 covers 15 residues. The J segment lost 2 bases and the V segment lost 8 bases, leaving 5 bases of the junction unmatched. Here the CDR3 DNA reads TGTGCCAGCCTATTGGGACAGGGGGGCAATCAGCCCCAGCATTTT. Translated, it gives CASLLGQGGNQPQHF.

The chain recombines TRBV12-5 with TRBJ2-7; TRBD1 might be the D (5 bases). CDR1 is LGHNT and CDR2 is FRNRAP in the germline V gene. The length of the CDR3 is 16 residues. V was shortened by 8 bases and J by 2 bases, with 22 bases between the two germline ends. This CDR3 reads CASTPANTGYTYEQYF. The CDR3, as DNA: TGTGCTAGTACCCCAGCGAATACAGGATATACCTACGAGCAGTACTTC.

As concerns this clone: Other DNA sequences in this specimen translate into the identical CDR3. The chain has TRBV5-1 and TRBJ2-5; TRBD1 or TRBD2 may be the D gene (5 bases each). There are 14 residues in the CDR3. Looked up from germline, CDR1 is SGHRS and CDR2 is YFSETQ. V was cut by 4 bases and J by 4 bases, with 14 bases left in between. The CDR3 DNA reads TGCGCCAGCAGCCCCGGGACGCTGGGAGAGACCCAGTACTTC. This translates into CASSPGTLGETQYF.

This clone has only one observation. The J gene is TRBJ2-6, the V gene TRBV4-1; D may be TRBD1 (6 bases). V lost 0 bases to trimming and J lost 0 bases, with 15 bases between them. The CDR3 sequence is 19 residues long. Germline CDR1 reads MGHRA; CDR2 reads YSYEKL. DNA of the CDR3: TGCGCCAGCAGCCAAGATTCGATAGACAGGCTCTCTGGGGCCAACGTCCTGACTTTC. Translated: CASSQDSIDRLSGANVLTF.

In this sample, this clone turned up many times. The rearrangement uses TRBV10-3 and TRBJ2-3; D perhaps matches TRBD1 (6 bases). Germline CDR1 ENHRY, CDR2 SYGVKD. This CDR3 contains 14 residues. V was clipped by 4 bases and J by 6 bases, with 14 bases between them. The CDR3 DNA follows: TGTGCCATCAGTGGGGGGCAGGGTAGGGATACGCAGTATTTT. It encodes CAISGGQGRDTQYF.

This clone came up once. The V and J genes are TRBV9 and TRBJ1-1; 8 nucleotides match TRBD1. The germline CDR1 and CDR2 sequences are SGDLS and YYNGEE. This CDR3 comprises 15 residues. J gave up 1 base and V 4 bases, and 6 bases lay outside the gene matches. The CDR3 region is CASSKGTGANTEAFF. The CDR3 nucleotides are TGTGCCAGCAGCAAGGGGACAGGAGCGAACACTGAAGCTTTCTTT.

J is TRBJ2-2 and V is TRBV19; TRBD1 might be the D (5 bases). Looked up from germline, CDR1 is LNHDA and CDR2 is SQIVND (reference sequence). CDR3 size: 13 residues. Trimming cost V 1 base and J 14 bases, with 14 bases left between them. The CDR3 nucleotides are TGTGCCAGTAGTATAGTGGAAGGGGCGGAACTGTTTTTT. Protein: CASSIVEGAELFF.

As to this clone: The same CDR3 also results from other DNA sequences found in this sample. V usage is TRBV18 and J usage is TRBJ2-5; 7 bases agree with TRBD2. J gave up 3 bases and V 2 bases, and 3 bases lay outside the gene matches. Looked up from germline, CDR1 is KGHSH and CDR2 is LQKENI. This CDR3 is built from 14 residues. The CDR3 DNA sequence: TGTGCCAGCTCACCAGGGCTAGCGGAAGAGACCCAGTACTTC. This sequence encodes CASSPGLAEETQYF.

This clone was picked up one time. In DNA, the CDR3 is TGCAGCTTTACCACTAGCGGGAGTGGCGAGCAGTACTTC. Translating gives CSFTTSGSGEQYF. V and J are TRBV29-1 and TRBJ2-7, with 11 nucleotides matching TRBD2. This CDR3 is built from 13 residues. Germline V lookup: CDR1 SQVTM, CDR2 ANQGSEA. J was trimmed by 6 bases and V by 8 bases; bases with no gene match: 9.

The rearrangement links TRBV15 to TRBJ1-6, with TRBD1 matching over 7 bases. The CDR3 is made up of 15 amino acids. J lost 3 bases, V lost 4 bases, and 3 bases had no gene match. Germline CDR1 reads LNHNV; CDR2 reads YYDKDF (reference sequence). The CDR3 region has the DNA TGTGCCACCAGCACCGGGACAGTCTATAATTCACCCCTCCACTTT. Translating it yields CATSTGTVYNSPLHF.

The chain has TRBV30 and TRBJ2-7; the D gene could be TRBD1 or TRBD2 (5 bases each). The CDR3 is made up of 13 amino acids. The V gene lost 1 base and the J gene lost 7 bases, with 14 bases spanning the gap. Germline CDR1 and CDR2: GTSNPN and SVGIG (reference sequence). The CDR3 nucleotides read TGTGCCTGGAGTGGCAGGGAGTCGGGAGAGCAGTACTTC. Translation gives CAWSGRESGEQYF.

The J gene is TRBJ1-1, the V gene TRBV7-9; D unclear. The CDR3 is 13 residues long. V was pared by 6 bases and J by 1 base, with 9 bases between. The germline V gene encodes CDR1 SEHNR and CDR2 FQNEAQ (reference sequence). The CDR3 spells CASSASGNTEAFF. DNA for the CDR3: TGTGCCAGCAGTGCATCAGGGAACACTGAAGCTTTCTTT.

The rearrangement links TRBV18 to TRBJ2-5, with D perhaps TRBD1 or TRBD2 (7 bases each). Germline lookup yields CDR1 KGHSH and CDR2 LQKENI. Trimming left V 0 bases short and J 5 bases short, with 13 bases between. The CDR3 totals 15 residues. The CDR3 reads CASSPPSRGGETQYF. The DNA of the CDR3 is TGTGCCAGCTCACCACCGAGCAGGGGGGGTGAGACCCAGTACTTC.

The V and J genes are TRBV7-2 and TRBJ2-5; D is tentatively TRBD1 or TRBD2 (5 bases each). V shed 11 bases and J shed 1 base, with 20 bases lying between them. The CDR3 runs to 15 residues. From germline, CDR1 is SGHTA and CDR2 FQGNSA. CDR3 DNA: TGTGCCTCCGGCGGGCAGGGAATATCCCAAGAGACCCAGTACTTC. Its protein product is CASGGQGISQETQYF.

This chain connects TRBV6-5 to TRBJ2-3; D uncertain. Looked up from germline, CDR1 is MNHEY and CDR2 is SVGAGI. This CDR3 contains 15 residues. Trimming removed 3 bases at V and 2 bases at J, with 12 bases between. The CDR3 DNA is TGTGCCAGCAGTTATGGTGGCGGATACACAGATACGCAGTATTTT. Translation: CASSYGGGYTDTQYF.

V is TRBV5-1 and J is TRBJ1-4, with 7 bases fitting TRBD1. Germline loops: CDR1 SGHRS, CDR2 YFSETQ. V was clipped by 5 bases and J by 15 bases; unmatched bases: 13. The CDR3 has 13 amino acids. CDR3 protein: CASREPGGMGMFF. DNA for the CDR3: TGCGCCAGCAGGGAACCAGGGGGTATGGGGATGTTTTTT.

V gene TRBV6-1 combines with J gene TRBJ1-6; tentatively, D is TRBD1 (6 bases). This CDR3 comprises 16 residues. The germline CDR1 and CDR2 sequences are MNHNS and SASEGT. With 3 bases removed from V and 0 bases from J, the gap between germline ends came to 9 bases. CDR3 residues: CASSDGQSSYNSPLHF. CDR3 bases: TGTGCCAGCAGTGATGGACAGAGCTCCTATAATTCACCCCTCCACTTT.

The table lists this clone with a count of one. The rearrangement links TRBV7-9 to TRBJ1-4; no clear D gene. The CDR3 sequence is 15 residues long. Germline CDR1 and CDR2: SEHNR and FQNEAQ (reference sequence). Trimming took 5 bases from V and 2 from J, leaving 12 bases between them. CDR3 in DNA: TGTGCCAGCAGCGAACGAATGGTCACTAATGAAAAACTGTTTTTT. Translation gives CASSERMVTNEKLFF. Using reference TRBV7-9 and TRBJ1-4 for the parts outside the CDR3, the full variable domain is DTGVSQNPRHKITKRGQNVTFRCDPISEHNRLYWYRQTLGQGPEFLTYFQNEAQLEKSRLLSDRFSAERPKGSFSTLEIQRTEQGDSAMYLCASSERMVTNEKLFFGSGTQLSVL.

The genes are TRBV4-3 and TRBJ2-7, with 13 bases that match TRBD2. This CDR3 comprises 17 residues. After removal of 0 bases from V and 1 base from J, the junction contained 3 bases not matched to a gene. Looked up from germline, CDR1 is LGHNA and CDR2 is YSLEER. The CDR3 sequence is CASSQDLLAGGSYEQYF. The CDR3 DNA follows: TGCGCCAGCAGCCAAGATCTACTAGCGGGAGGGTCCTACGAGCAGTACTTC.

The chain links TRBV7-2 to TRBJ2-1, with D possibly called TRBD1 or TRBD2 (5 bases each). Trimming removed 3 bases from V and 9 bases from J, with 12 bases in between. CDR1 and CDR2 from the germline V gene are SGHTA and FQGNSA. CDR3 size: 13 residues. The CDR3 nucleotides read TGTGCCAGCAGCTTGGGACGGACACTTGAGCAGTTCTTC. Translation gives CASSLGRTLEQFF.

The chain employs TRBV7-2 and TRBJ2-5; 7 bases are shared with TRBD2. CDR3 length: 14 amino acids. Per the germline V gene, CDR1 is SGHTA and CDR2 is FQGNSA. Trimming took 3 bases from V and 5 from J; bases not matched to a gene: 6. CDR3 nucleotide sequence: TGTGCCAGCAGCTTTTCACCCGGGGGGGAGACCCAGTACTTC. Translating gives CASSFSPGGETQYF.

V gene TRBV5-1 combines with J gene TRBJ2-5; D is perhaps TRBD2 (5 bases). Germline V gene lookup returns CDR1 SGHRS and CDR2 YFSETQ. The CDR3 loop spans 15 amino acids. V lost 4 bases to trimming and J lost 1 base, with 14 bases between them. CDR3 residues: CASSRARDFQETQYF. Here the CDR3 DNA reads TGCGCCAGCAGCAGAGCCCGGGATTTCCAAGAGACCCAGTACTTC.

The rearrangement uses TRBV7-8 and TRBJ2-2, with D unresolved. V was clipped by 4 bases and J by 2 bases, with 8 bases between them. The CDR3 is made up of 14 amino acids. Germline V gene data show CDR1 as SGHVS and CDR2 as FQNEAQ. The CDR3, as DNA: TGTGCCAGCAGCTCCGGACCTAACACCGGGGAGCTGTTTTTT. Protein sequence: CASSSGPNTGELFF.